The next 27 T cell receptor beta chains were all read from a single sample in a study of blood T cell repertoires in COVID-19. Clones were read by immunoSEQ multiplex PCR, and TCRdb kept only the in-frame ones, dropping some. The data hold 50,000 to 65,000 clones, with roughly 90% observed a single time. Sequencing was done on a sample of peripheral blood. The receptors shown here come from a human donor in a cohort sampled during active COVID-19.

This clone was seen more than once but under ten times. The J gene is TRBJ1-2, the V gene TRBV5-6, with 8 bases that match TRBD1. After removal of 3 bases from V and 2 bases from J, the junction contained 6 bases not matched to a gene. The CDR3 loop spans 15 amino acids. Germline lookup yields CDR1 SGHDT and CDR2 YYEEEE. This chain's CDR3 is CASSSIQGENYGYTF. The CDR3 DNA reads as TGTGCCAGCAGCTCGATACAGGGGGAGAACTATGGCTACACCTTC.

The V call is TRBV29-1, the J call TRBJ1-1, with D uncertain. The CDR3 covers 11 residues. CDR1 is SQVTM, CDR2 ANQGSEA, per germline. V was clipped by 2 bases and J by 4 bases, with 5 bases between them. The CDR3 loop is CSVERVTEAFF. The CDR3 DNA reads as TGCAGCGTTGAACGAGTCACTGAAGCTTTCTTT.

This sequence joins TRBV6-2 or TRBV6-3 and TRBJ2-2; TRBD2 is a possible D gene (5 bases). V was trimmed by 1 base and J by 5 bases, leaving 11 bases between them. The CDR3 spans 15 residues. Germline CDR1 reads MNHEY; CDR2 reads SVGEGT. The CDR3 DNA is TGTGCCAGCAGTTACTACCGAGGGCCTACCGGGGAGCTGTTTTTT. This gives the protein CASSYYRGPTGELFF.

This rearrangement joins TRBV18 to TRBJ1-1; D is unclear. The CDR3 is 17 amino acids. The germline V gene has CDR1 KGHSH and CDR2 LQKENI. The ends were cut back, 3 bases at V and 0 bases at J, with 17 bases in the middle. Here the CDR3 reads CASSPTNSPTMNTEAFF. The CDR3 bases are TGTGCCAGCTCACCGACTAATTCGCCTACTATGAACACTGAAGCTTTCTTT. Variable domain in full (rest from reference TRBV18 and TRBJ1-1): NAGVMQNPRHLVRRRGQEARLRCSPMKGHSHVYWYRQLPEEGLKFMVYLQKENIIDESGMPKERFSAEFPKEGPSILRIQQVVRGDSAAYFCASSPTNSPTMNTEAFFGQGTRLTVV.

The chain carries TRBV4-3 and TRBJ1-3; weak D call: TRBD1 (6 bases). Germline-derived CDR1 and CDR2 are LGHNA and YSLEER. The CDR3 is 13 residues long. V lost 3 bases to trimming and J lost 4 bases, with 7 bases between them. The DNA for the CDR3 is TGCGCCAGCAGCCACGGACAGGGAAACACCATATATTTT. Encoded protein: CASSHGQGNTIYF.

The chain carries TRBV14 and TRBJ2-3; D gene uncertain. Germline lookup yields CDR1 SGHDN and CDR2 FVKESK. The V and J ends lost 1 base and 1 base respectively, with 6 bases between them. The CDR3 is 14 residues long. CDR3 coding DNA: TGTGCCAGCAGCCAAGTAGTAGGCACAGATACGCAGTATTTT. Amino acid sequence: CASSQVVGTDTQYF.

The chain recombines TRBV4-3 with TRBJ1-1; 8 bases map to TRBD1. V was clipped by 6 bases and J by 2 bases; unmatched bases: 8. The CDR3 runs 15 residues. CDR1 and CDR2 (germline): LGHNA, YSLEER. As DNA, the CDR3 is TGCGCCAGCAGTTTACTTGACAGGGGTAACACTGAAGCTTTCTTT. Amino acid sequence: CASSLLDRGNTEAFF.

This clone has just a few counts. V gene TRBV12-3 or TRBV12-4 combines with J gene TRBJ2-7; D uncertain. Trimming stripped 6 bases from V and 3 bases from J, with 9 bases between. The CDR3 is 12 amino acids. CDR3 DNA sequence: TGTGCCAGCAGGTCTCAGGACTACGAGCAGTACTTC. Translating gives CASRSQDYEQYF.

This clone was recorded only once. The chain recombines TRBV28 with TRBJ1-5, with 7 bases matching TRBD1. This CDR3 is built from 15 residues. V was pared by 6 bases and J by 4 bases, with 9 bases of the junction left unmatched. CDR1 and CDR2 from the germline V gene are MDHEN and SYDVKM. In DNA, the CDR3 is TGTGCCAGCAGCCGAGGGGGCGGGGGGAATCAGCCCCAGCATTTT. This sequence encodes CASSRGGGGNQPQHF.

The chain combines TRBV29-1 with TRBJ2-7; D is unresolved. Deletions cut 1 base from V and 3 bases from J, with 7 bases between. This CDR3 region has 12 residues. CDR1 and CDR2 from the germline V gene are SQVTM and ANQGSEA. The CDR3 nucleotides read TGCAGCGTTGAAGGGCAGTACTACGAGCAGTACTTC. Protein sequence: CSVEGQYYEQYF.

This chain joins TRBV4-2 and TRBJ2-3, with D unresolved. The germline V gene encodes CDR1 LGHNA and CDR2 YNFKEQ. The CDR3 totals 14 residues. V lost 2 bases, J lost 2 bases, and 8 bases lay in between. Here the CDR3 DNA reads TGTGCCAGCAGCCAAAGACAAAACACAGATACGCAGTATTTT. It translates to CASSQRQNTDTQYF.

The chain uses TRBV30 and TRBJ2-7; D is possibly TRBD1 (5 bases). Per the germline V gene, CDR1 is GTSNPN and CDR2 is SVGIG (reference sequence). V was shortened by 0 bases and J by 2 bases, with 20 bases between the two germline ends. The CDR3 is 17 residues long. Here the CDR3 reads CAWSVRIQTVFAYEQYF. The CDR3 region has the DNA TGTGCCTGGAGTGTACGAATTCAGACAGTTTTCGCCTACGAGCAGTACTTC.

The chain links TRBV5-4 to TRBJ2-5; 8 nucleotides match TRBD2. Germline V gene data show CDR1 as SGHNT and CDR2 as YYREEE (reference sequence). The CDR3 has 16 residues. With 3 bases clipped from V and 5 bases from J, the junction kept 12 bases outside the gene matches. The CDR3 DNA sequence: TGTGCCAGCAGCTCAGCCGGGACTAGTGTCCCCGAGACCCAGTACTTC. Protein sequence: CASSSAGTSVPETQYF.

This clone was detected only a few times. The J gene is TRBJ2-1, the V gene TRBV7-9, with TRBD2 matching 9 bases. Per germline, CDR1 SEHNR and CDR2 FQNEAQ (reference sequence). Germline trimming cut 1 base from V and 3 bases from J; bases unmatched to any gene: 1. The CDR3 extends over 15 amino acids. This CDR3 is CASSLVSGSYNEQFF. The DNA of the CDR3 is TGTGCCAGCAGCTTAGTTAGCGGGAGCTACAATGAGCAGTTCTTC.

The chain joins TRBV27 to TRBJ2-7, with D tentatively TRBD1 (6 bases). Germline lookup yields CDR1 MNHEY and CDR2 SMNVEV (reference sequence). This CDR3 has 14 residues. Trimming removed 6 bases from V and 3 bases from J, with 15 bases in between. CDR3 in amino acids: CASSLTGHYYEQYF. The CDR3 DNA reads TGTGCCAGCAGCCTAACGGGACATTACTACGAGCAGTACTTC.

The chain joins TRBV28 to TRBJ2-1; 8 positions agree with TRBD2. CDR1 and CDR2 from the germline V gene are MDHEN and SYDVKM. V lost 7 bases, J lost 6 bases, and 11 bases stayed unmatched. The CDR3 has 15 residues. For the CDR3, the DNA is TGTGCCAGCACGAACGGGGGGGAGGGAGGCAATGAGCAGTTCTTC. Translated, it gives CASTNGGEGGNEQFF.

This sequence joins TRBV9 and TRBJ2-3, with D possibly TRBD2 on 6 matching bases. The CDR3 has 16 residues. Germline V CDR1 and CDR2: SGDLS, YYNGEE. The V end lost 3 bases, the J end lost 0 bases, and 14 bases lay between the germline ends. CDR3 in DNA: TGTGCCAGCAGCGCACAGGATGCGGGAAGCACAGATACGCAGTATTTT. Amino acids: CASSAQDAGSTDTQYF.

The chain recombines TRBV7-3 with TRBJ2-7; TRBD1 is a possible D gene (5 bases). V was clipped by 5 bases and J by 2 bases, with 22 bases between them. The CDR3 runs to 17 residues. Germline CDR1 SGHTA, CDR2 FQGTGA. CDR3 in DNA: TGTGCCAGCAGCCCCCTGAGTGACAGTAGAGAACCCTACGAGCAGTACTTC. Its protein product is CASSPLSDSREPYEQYF. The variable domain in full, with the rest retrieved from reference TRBV7-3 and TRBJ2-7, is GAGVSQTPSNKVTEKGKYVELRCDPISGHTALYWYRQSLGQGPEFLIYFQGTGAADDSGLPNDRFFAVRPEGSVSTLKIQRTERGDSAVYLCASSPLSDSREPYEQYFGPGTRLTVT.

This clone was counted once. The J gene is TRBJ1-5, the V gene TRBV19; maybe TRBD1 (6 bases). Germline lookup yields CDR1 LNHDA and CDR2 SQIVND (reference sequence). This CDR3 has 15 amino acids. The V and J ends lost 6 bases and 5 bases respectively, with 17 bases between them. Written as DNA, the CDR3 is TGTGCCAGTAGCTTACAGGGCGCAGTTGATCAGCCCCAGCATTTT. Its protein product is CASSLQGAVDQPQHF.

J is TRBJ2-2 and V is TRBV7-9; 7 bases fit TRBD1. V lost 5 bases, J lost 5 bases, and 11 bases stayed unmatched. This CDR3 has 16 amino acids. Germline assignment: CDR1 SEHNR and CDR2 FQNEAQ (reference sequence). CDR3 region: CASSPTGTARTGELFF. CDR3 nucleotide sequence: TGTGCCAGCAGCCCGACCGGGACAGCAAGGACCGGGGAGCTGTTTTTT.

The CDR3 region is CASSHSGTTYEQYF. The CDR3 nucleotides read TGTGCCAGCAGCCACTCCGGGACAACCTACGAGCAGTACTTC. The chain couples TRBV3-1 (or the pseudogene TRBV3-2) to TRBJ2-7, with D maybe TRBD1 (6 bases). V shed 3 bases and J shed 2 bases, with 11 bases lying between them. CDR1 LGHDT and CDR2 YNNKEL come from the germline V gene (reference sequence). The length of the CDR3 is 14 residues.

The V call is TRBV11-2, the J call TRBJ2-7; 7 positions match TRBD1. CDR3 length: 18 amino acids. Looked up from germline, CDR1 is SGHAT and CDR2 is FQNNGV. Losses at the gene ends were 1 base for V and 0 bases for J; bases not matched to a gene: 12. The CDR3 coding sequence is TGTGCCAGCAGCTTAGTTTTCGTTTTGACAGGGAGCTCCTACGAGCAGTACTTC. Its translation: CASSLVFVLTGSSYEQYF.

The genes are TRBV5-1 and TRBJ2-7; 8 bases fit TRBD1. Germline CDR1 SGHRS, CDR2 YFSETQ. The V segment lost 5 bases and the J segment 0 bases; nucleotides outside the gene matches: 1. This CDR3 spans 13 amino acids. CDR3 DNA: TGCGCCAGCAGGACAGGGGTCTCCTACGAGCAGTACTTC. Translated: CASRTGVSYEQYF.

The CDR3 is CAISESTGARYGYTF. CDR3 DNA sequence: TGTGCCATCAGTGAGTCCACTGGGGCCCGGTATGGCTACACCTTC. The gene calls are TRBV10-3 and TRBJ1-2, with D possibly being TRBD1 (5 bases). Per the germline V gene, CDR1 is ENHRY and CDR2 is SYGVKD. The CDR3 has 15 residues. V lost 0 bases to trimming and J lost 5 bases, with 13 bases between them.

The chain links TRBV13 to TRBJ1-1; D perhaps matches TRBD1 (6 bases). Germline V gives CDR1 PRHDT, CDR2 FYEKMQ (reference sequence). V gave up 5 bases and J gave up 3 bases, with 16 bases separating them. The CDR3 loop spans 15 amino acids. Written as DNA, the CDR3 is TGTGCCAGCAGCCAGGGGACATTCGGGCACACTGAAGCTTTCTTT. Amino acid sequence: CASSQGTFGHTEAFF.

V gene TRBV7-9 combines with J gene TRBJ1-6; D ambiguous. The V gene's germline CDR1 is SEHNR and CDR2 FQNEAQ (reference sequence). This CDR3 contains 17 residues. V was shortened by 0 bases and J by 2 bases, with 11 bases between the two germline ends. The CDR3 sequence is CASSLALRIPYNSPLHF. CDR3 sequence (DNA): TGTGCCAGCAGCTTAGCTCTGAGAATACCCTATAATTCACCCCTCCACTTT.

The V call is TRBV5-5, the J call TRBJ1-4; D gene ambiguous. The V and J ends lost 7 bases and 4 bases respectively, with 11 bases between them. The CDR3 is made up of 13 amino acids. The germline gives CDR1 SGHKS, CDR2 YYEKEE (reference sequence). The chain's CDR3 is CASGTGINEKLFF. Written as DNA, the CDR3 is TGTGCCAGCGGAACGGGGATTAATGAAAAACTGTTTTTT.